One TCR beta chain is described in this entry. What it recognizes is unknown. The sample originates from a study of cytomegalovirus exposure and HLA in healthy donors. Findings and limits, study-wide: It was shown in a later analysis that HLA-associated TCR beta chains were more clonally expanded than other, equally common chains. The study reported that TCR beta sequences accurately predicted HLA-A and HLA-B alleles in most subjects. Published work reported that the classifier diagnosed cytomegalovirus status with high specificity and sensitivity. Across HLA loci, a later analysis found differing TCR association rates, with DRB1 most and HLA-C fewest.

This CDR3 comprises 14 residues. Germline V gene sequence: CDR1 SGHRS, CDR2 YFSETQ. V lost 0 bases and J 2 bases, leaving 8 bases between the germline ends. The primer mix had 60 Vbeta and 13 Jbeta primers. The data were produced by immunoSEQ multiplex PCR, yet TCRdb's version contains in-frame clones alone and is incomplete. The repertoire consists of about 100,000 clones, with 70% to 85% occurring once and the leading ten covering more than 1%. This chain connects TRBV5-1 to TRBJ1-1, with unresolved D. The sequence was collected from a woman aged 18-29 years in good health and CMV-seronegative. The sequenced sample was PBMCs. The chain's CDR3 is CASSLAGSNTEAFF. The CDR3 DNA is TGCGCCAGCAGCTTGGCGGGGAGTAACACTGAAGCTTTCTTT.